This T cell receptor beta chain was identified in a study of cytomegalovirus exposure and HLA in healthy donors. Study-wide context: Earlier findings included 117 million unique TCR beta sequences obtained from about 179 million T cells. General study results and limits: The study listed some 160 cytomegalovirus-associated TCR beta chains.

Trimming cost V 0 bases and J 5 bases; bases outside gene matches: 3. Per the germline V gene, CDR1 is GTSNPN and CDR2 is SVGIG (reference sequence). The CDR3 contains 15 residues. With respect to this clone: Antigen: not known.

Use of 60 Vbeta and 13 Jbeta primers characterized the PCR. TCRdb keeps only in-frame clones here, not all; method: immunoSEQ multiplex PCR. The table shows roughly 220,000 clones, with 82% occurring only once. Sequencing was done on a sample of PBMCs. V usage is TRBV30 and J usage is TRBJ2-1; 11 bases are shared with TRBD2. The receptor's source is a middle-aged woman in good health and CMV-seronegative. As DNA, the CDR3 is TGTGCCTGGAGTGTAGGACTAGCGGGTCACAATGAGCAGTTCTTC. Its protein product is CAWSVGLAGHNEQFF.